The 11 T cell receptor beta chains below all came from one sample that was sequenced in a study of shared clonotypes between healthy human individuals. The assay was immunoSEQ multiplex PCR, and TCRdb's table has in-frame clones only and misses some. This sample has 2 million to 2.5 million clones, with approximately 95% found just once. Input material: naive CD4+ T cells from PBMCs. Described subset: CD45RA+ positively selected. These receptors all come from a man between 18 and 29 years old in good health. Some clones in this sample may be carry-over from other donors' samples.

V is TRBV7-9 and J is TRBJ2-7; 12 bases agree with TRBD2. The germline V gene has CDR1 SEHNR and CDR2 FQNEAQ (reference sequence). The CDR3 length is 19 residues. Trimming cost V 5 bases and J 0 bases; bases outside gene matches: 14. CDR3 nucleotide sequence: TGTGCCAGCAGCGGACCGGGACTAGCGGGCCTAAGGAGCTCCTACGAGCAGTACTTC. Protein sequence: CASSGPGLAGLRSSYEQYF.

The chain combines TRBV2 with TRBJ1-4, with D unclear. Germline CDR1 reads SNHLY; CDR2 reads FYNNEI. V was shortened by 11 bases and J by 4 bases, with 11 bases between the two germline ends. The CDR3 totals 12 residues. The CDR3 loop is CARRRGNEKLFF. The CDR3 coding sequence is TGTGCCCGCCGCCGGGGTAATGAAAAACTGTTTTTT.

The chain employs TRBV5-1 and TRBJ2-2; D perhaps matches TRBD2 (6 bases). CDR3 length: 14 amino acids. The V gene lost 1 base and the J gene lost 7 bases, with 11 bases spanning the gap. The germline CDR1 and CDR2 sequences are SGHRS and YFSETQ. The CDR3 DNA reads TGCGCCAGCAGCTTGACGGGAGTGAACGGGGAGCTGTTTTTT. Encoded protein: CASSLTGVNGELFF.

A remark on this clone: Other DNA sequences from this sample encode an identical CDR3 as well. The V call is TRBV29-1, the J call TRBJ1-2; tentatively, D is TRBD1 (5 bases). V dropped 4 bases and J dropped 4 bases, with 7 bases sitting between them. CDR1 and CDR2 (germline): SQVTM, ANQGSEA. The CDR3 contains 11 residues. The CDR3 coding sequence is TGCAGCGTTGGGGGGGTCTATGGCTACACCTTC. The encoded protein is CSVGGVYGYTF. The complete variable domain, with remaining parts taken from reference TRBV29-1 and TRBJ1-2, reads SAVISQKPSRDICQRGTSLTIQCQVDSQVTMMFWYRQQPGQSLTLIATANQGSEATYESGFVIDKFPISRPNLTFSTLTVSNMSPEDSSIYLCSVGGVYGYTFGSGTRLTVV.

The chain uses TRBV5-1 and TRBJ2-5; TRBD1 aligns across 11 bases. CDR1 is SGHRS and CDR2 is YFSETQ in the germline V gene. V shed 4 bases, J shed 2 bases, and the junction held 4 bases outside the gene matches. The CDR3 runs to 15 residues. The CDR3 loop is CASSRDRGFQETQYF. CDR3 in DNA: TGCGCCAGCAGCCGGGACAGGGGGTTTCAAGAGACCCAGTACTTC.

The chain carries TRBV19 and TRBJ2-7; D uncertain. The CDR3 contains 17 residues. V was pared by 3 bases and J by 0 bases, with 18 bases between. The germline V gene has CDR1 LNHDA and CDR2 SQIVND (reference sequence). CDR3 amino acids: CASSIRADISSSYEQYF. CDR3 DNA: TGTGCCAGTAGTATCAGAGCAGACATCTCGAGCTCCTACGAGCAGTACTTC.

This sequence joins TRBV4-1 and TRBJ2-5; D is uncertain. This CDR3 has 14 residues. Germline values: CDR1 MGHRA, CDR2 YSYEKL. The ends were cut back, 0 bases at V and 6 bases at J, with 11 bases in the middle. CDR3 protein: CASSQDNSQQTQYF. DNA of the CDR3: TGCGCCAGCAGCCAAGATAATAGCCAGCAGACCCAGTACTTC.

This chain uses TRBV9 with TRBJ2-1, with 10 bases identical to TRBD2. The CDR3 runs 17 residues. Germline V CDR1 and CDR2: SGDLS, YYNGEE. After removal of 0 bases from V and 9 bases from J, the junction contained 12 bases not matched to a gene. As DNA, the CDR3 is TGTGCCAGCAGCGTAGGGGAACTAGCGGGATCAAAGGGTGAGCAGTTCTTC. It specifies CASSVGELAGSKGEQFF.

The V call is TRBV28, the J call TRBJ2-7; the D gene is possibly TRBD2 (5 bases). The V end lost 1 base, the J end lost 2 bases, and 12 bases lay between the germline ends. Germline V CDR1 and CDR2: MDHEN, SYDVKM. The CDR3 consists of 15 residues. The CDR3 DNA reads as TGTGCCAGCAGTTTATTCGCGAGAGGGACCTACGAGCAGTACTTC. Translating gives CASSLFARGTYEQYF.

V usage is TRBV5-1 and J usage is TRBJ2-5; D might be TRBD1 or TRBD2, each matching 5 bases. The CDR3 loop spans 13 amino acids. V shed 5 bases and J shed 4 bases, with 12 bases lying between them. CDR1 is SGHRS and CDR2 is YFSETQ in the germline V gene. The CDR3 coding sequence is TGCGCCAGCAGTGGCCCTGGGACAGAGACCCAGTACTTC. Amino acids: CASSGPGTETQYF.

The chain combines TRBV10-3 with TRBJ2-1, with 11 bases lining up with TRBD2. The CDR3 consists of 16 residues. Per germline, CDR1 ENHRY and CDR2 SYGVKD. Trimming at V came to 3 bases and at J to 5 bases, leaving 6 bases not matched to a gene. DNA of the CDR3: TGTGCCATCAGTGAAACCGGGACTAGCGGTAACAATGAGCAGTTCTTC. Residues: CAISETGTSGNNEQFF.